This T cell receptor beta chain originates from a study of graft-versus-host responses after intestinal transplantation. A remark on this clone: Its target is not known.

The germline V gene has CDR1 GTSNPN and CDR2 SVGIG (reference sequence). V shed 3 bases and J shed 1 base, with 10 bases lying between them. This CDR3 is 13 amino acids long. TCRdb keeps only in-frame clones here, not all; method: immunoSEQ multiplex PCR. This sample has 45,000 to 60,000 clones; around 95% occur once, and the top ten carry around 0.23%. Sample: unstimulated CD8+ T cells sorted from spleen or lymph node cells, taken before transplant. The rearrangement joins TRBV30 to TRBJ2-7, with D perhaps TRBD1 or TRBD2 (5 bases each). The sequence came from a human donor who was the organ donor for an intestinal transplant. In DNA form, the CDR3 reads TGTGCCTGGAGCCGGGACCTATCCTACGAGCAGTACTTC. Residues: CAWSRDLSYEQYF.